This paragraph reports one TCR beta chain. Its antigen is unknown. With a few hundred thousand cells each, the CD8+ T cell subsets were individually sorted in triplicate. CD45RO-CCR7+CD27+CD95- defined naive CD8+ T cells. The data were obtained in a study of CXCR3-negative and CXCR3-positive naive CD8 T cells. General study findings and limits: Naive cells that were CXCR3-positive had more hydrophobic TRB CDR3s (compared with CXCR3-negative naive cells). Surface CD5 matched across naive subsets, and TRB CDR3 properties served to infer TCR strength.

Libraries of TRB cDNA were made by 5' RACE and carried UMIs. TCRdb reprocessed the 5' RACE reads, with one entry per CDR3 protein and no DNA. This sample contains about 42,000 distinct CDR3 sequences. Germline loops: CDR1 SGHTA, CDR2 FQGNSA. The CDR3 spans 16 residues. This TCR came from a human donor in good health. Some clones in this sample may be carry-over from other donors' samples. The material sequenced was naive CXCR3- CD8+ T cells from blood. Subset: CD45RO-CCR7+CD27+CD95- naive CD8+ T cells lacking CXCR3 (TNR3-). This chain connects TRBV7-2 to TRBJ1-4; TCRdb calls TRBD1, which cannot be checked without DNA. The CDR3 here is CASSSSRDRRNEKLFF.